Sequencing of this T cell receptor beta chain was carried out in a study of T cell repertoires in ileal Crohn's disease. The CDR3 runs to 15 residues. The germline V gene encodes CDR1 LNHDA and CDR2 SQIVND (reference sequence). J was trimmed by 6 bases and V by 5 bases; bases with no gene match: 10. The method was immunoSEQ multiplex PCR; TCRdb's version includes in-frame clones alone and lacks a portion of them. Here the sample spans around 14,000 clones, 70% being singletons. Sequenced: ileal tissue. The sequence was obtained from an adult with Crohn's disease. V is TRBV19 and J is TRBJ1-2, with 9 bases aligning to TRBD1. The CDR3 protein is CASSSSGTGSNGYTF. The CDR3, as DNA: TGTGCCAGTAGTTCCTCCGGGACAGGGTCCAATGGCTACACCTTC.